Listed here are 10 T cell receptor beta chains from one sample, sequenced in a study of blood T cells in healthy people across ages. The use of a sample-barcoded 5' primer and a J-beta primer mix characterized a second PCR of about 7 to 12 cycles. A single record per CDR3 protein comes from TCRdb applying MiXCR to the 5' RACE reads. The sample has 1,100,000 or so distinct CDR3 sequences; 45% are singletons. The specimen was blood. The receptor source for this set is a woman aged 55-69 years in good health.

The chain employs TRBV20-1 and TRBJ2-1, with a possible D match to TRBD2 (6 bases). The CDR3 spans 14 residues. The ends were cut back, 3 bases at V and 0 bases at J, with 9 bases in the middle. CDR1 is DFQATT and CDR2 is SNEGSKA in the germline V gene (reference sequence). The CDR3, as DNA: TGCAGTGCTAGCGGGAGTAGCTCCTACAATGAGCAGTTCTTC. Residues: CSASGSSSYNEQFF.

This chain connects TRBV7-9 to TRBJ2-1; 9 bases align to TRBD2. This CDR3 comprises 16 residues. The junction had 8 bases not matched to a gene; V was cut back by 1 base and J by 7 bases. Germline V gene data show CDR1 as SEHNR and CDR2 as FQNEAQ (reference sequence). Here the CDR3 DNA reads TGTGCCAGCAGCTTAGAGTCGGCTAGCGGGAAAAATGAGCAGTTCTTC. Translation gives CASSLESASGKNEQFF.

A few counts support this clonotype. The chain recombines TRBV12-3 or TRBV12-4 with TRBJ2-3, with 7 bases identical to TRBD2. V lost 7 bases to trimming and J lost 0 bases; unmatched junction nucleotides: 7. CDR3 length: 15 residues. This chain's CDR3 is CASTASGISTDTQYF. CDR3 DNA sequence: TGTGCCAGCACCGCAAGCGGGATAAGCACAGATACGCAGTATTTT.

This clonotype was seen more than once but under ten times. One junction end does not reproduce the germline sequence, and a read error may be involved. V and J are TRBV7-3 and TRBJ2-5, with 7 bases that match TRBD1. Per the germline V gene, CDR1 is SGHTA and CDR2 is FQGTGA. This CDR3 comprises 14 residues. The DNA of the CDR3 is TGTGCCAGCCAAAGACAGGGAACCCAAGAGGCCCAGTACTTC. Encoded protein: CASQRQGTQEAQYF.

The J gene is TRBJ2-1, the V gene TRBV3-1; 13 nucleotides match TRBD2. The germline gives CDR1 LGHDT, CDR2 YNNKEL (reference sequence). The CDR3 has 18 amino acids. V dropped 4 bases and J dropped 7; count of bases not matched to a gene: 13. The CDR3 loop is CASSPLTSGRAGGNEQFF. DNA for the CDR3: TGTGCCAGCAGCCCCCTAACTAGCGGGAGGGCCGGAGGGAATGAGCAGTTCTTC.

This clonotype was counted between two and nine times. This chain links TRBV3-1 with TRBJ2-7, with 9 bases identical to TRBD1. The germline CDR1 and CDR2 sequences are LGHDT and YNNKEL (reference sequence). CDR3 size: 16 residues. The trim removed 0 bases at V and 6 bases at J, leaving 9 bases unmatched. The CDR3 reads CASSQDGGTGTIEQYF. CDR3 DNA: TGTGCCAGCAGCCAAGATGGCGGGACAGGGACTATCGAGCAGTACTTC.

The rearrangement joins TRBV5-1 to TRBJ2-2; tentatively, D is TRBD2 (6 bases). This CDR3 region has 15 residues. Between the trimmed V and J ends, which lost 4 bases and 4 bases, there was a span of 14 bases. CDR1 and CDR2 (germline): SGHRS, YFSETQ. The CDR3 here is CASSPLRGPTGELFF. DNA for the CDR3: TGCGCCAGCAGCCCATTGCGGGGTCCCACCGGGGAGCTGTTTTTT.

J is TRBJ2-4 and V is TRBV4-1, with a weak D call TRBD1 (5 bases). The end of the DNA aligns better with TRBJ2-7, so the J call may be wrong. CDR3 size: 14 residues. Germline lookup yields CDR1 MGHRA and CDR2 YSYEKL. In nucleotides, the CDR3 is TGCGCCAGCAGCCAAGAAGGGGTTATGTACGAGCAGTACTTC. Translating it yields CASSQEGVMYEQYF.

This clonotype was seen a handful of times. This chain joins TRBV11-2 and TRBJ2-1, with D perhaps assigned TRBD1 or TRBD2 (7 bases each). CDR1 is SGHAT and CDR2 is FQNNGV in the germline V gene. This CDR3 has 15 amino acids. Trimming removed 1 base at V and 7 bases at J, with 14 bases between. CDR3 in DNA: TGTGCCAGCAGCTTAGGGGGCGGGGGACAGAATGAGCAGTTCTTC. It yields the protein CASSLGGGGQNEQFF.

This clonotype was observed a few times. The CDR3 region has the DNA TGCGCCAGCAGTAGCGGGACCTTCAAGGATACGCAGTATTTT. Translation gives CASSSGTFKDTQYF. This chain uses TRBV5-1 with TRBJ2-3; 8 bases are shared with TRBD2. Germline loops: CDR1 SGHRS, CDR2 YFSETQ. Trimming took 5 bases from V and 6 from J; bases not matched to a gene: 8. The CDR3 loop spans 14 amino acids.